The entry below gives a single T cell receptor beta chain sequence along with its context. Assay: immunoSEQ multiplex PCR; the TCRdb copy retains only in-frame clones and omits some. The data hold approximately 51,000 clones, with just over 90% observed a single time. This entry belongs to a study of technical replicates of blood from a few donors. The V and J ends lost 4 bases and 5 bases respectively, with 15 bases between them. Germline V lookup: CDR1 SNHLY, CDR2 FYNNEI. The CDR3 length is 14 residues. The sequenced sample was PBMCs. This sequence originates from a human donor in good health. Some clones in this sample may be carry-over from other donors' samples. This sequence joins TRBV2 and TRBJ2-7, with D possibly TRBD2 on 7 matching bases. CDR3 amino acids: CASSGGGNFDEQYF. CDR3 bases: TGTGCCAGCAGTGGGGGGGGCAACTTCGACGAGCAGTACTTC.